A selection of T cell receptor beta chains follows, all from one sample in a study of graft-versus-host responses after intestinal transplantation. Sequencing used immunoSEQ multiplex PCR; TCRdb keeps in-frame clones, though not all of them. This table holds 35,000 to 40,000 clones, approximately 90% found once. The source material was ileum tissue, sampled almost 210 days after intestinal transplant. The receptors derive from a human patient who received an intestinal transplant, so some T cells may come from the graft donor. Both conserved end residues are part of each CDR3. D genes are given only for firm matches.

-	TRBV19	CASTTAGWDEQFF
-	TRBV7-2	CASSLVGGWVNQPQHF
TRBD2	TRBV28	CASRAGGPNNEQFF
-	TRBV19	CASSMDSGDNEKLFF
-	TRBV7-9	CASSLTAFNEQFF
-	TRBV9	CASSPVGSQRDTQYF
-	TRBV7-8	CASSLGDASPLHF
-	TRBV7-2	CASSSSHNEQFF
TRBD1	TRBV28	CASRSTGTGNTEAFF
TRBD1	TRBV7-8	CASSLETGGEQYF
-	TRBV15	CATRGAVYTDTQYF
TRBD2	TRBV4-2	CASSQKIAGASYNEQFF
-	TRBV18	CASSLSGGTETQYF
-	TRBV19	CASSIYFYDRVGGNIQYF
-	TRBV5-5	CASSLRITQDTQYF
-	TRBV7-2	CASSLQFLEQFF
-	TRBV7-6	CASSYPRGLSSYNEQFF
-	TRBV19	CASSVRVPDTQYF
TRBD2	TRBV4-1	CASSQDWLAVPQETQYF
-	TRBV6-5	CASSQLRWTDEQFF
TRBD2	TRBV7-6	CASSETSGGQETQYF
-	TRBV29-1	CSVERGGTEAFF
-	TRBV11-1	CASSRRAYEQYF
TRBD1	TRBV7-8	CASSSRGQVEYEQYF
TRBD1	TRBV25-1	CASSEWGQGQGMFEQYF
-	TRBV10-3	CASSLWIYNEQFF
-	TRBV7-7	CASSTGGSGAETQYF
-	TRBV27	CASGRPRLGDTQYF
-	TRBV5-1	CASSLGQDNSPLHF
TRBD1	TRBV6-5	CASTIGTGGNYGYTF
-	TRBV5-1	CASSLELPGAGWAFF
-	TRBV10-3	CAISVQDEQFF
-	TRBV20-1	CSARSTEAFF
TRBD2	TRBV27	CASSRGLAGDEQFF
TRBD2	TRBV11-1	CASSPFGVAGNEQFF
TRBD1	TRBV5-1	CASREGASNYGYTF
TRBD1	TRBV6-1	CASSEPRGTGNTIYF
-	TRBV5-1	CASSLEARGKDEAFF
-	TRBV7-2	CASSLRFTLYEQYF
TRBD1	TRBV27	CASSLRQGVYNEQFF
TRBD1	TRBV5-4	CASSPDRTYEQYF
-	TRBV5-4	CASSHGQPGWGEQYF
-	TRBV28	CASSFRTAKSAYGYTF
TRBD2	TRBV29-1	CSVKPAGGPWETQYF
-	TRBV15	CATSREGEVQPQHF
-	TRBV20-1	CSARTVYEQFF
-	TRBV6-5	CASSYSQGEGDTQYF
-	TRBV7-8	CASSLIHEQYF
-	TRBV25-1	CASSASVGRLDNEQFF
-	TRBV6-5	CASSYGHLYEQYF
-	TRBV4-1	CASSPILGRAEAFF
-	TRBV19	CASSNIVGHEQYF
-	TRBV2	CASSQDPGSPNEQYF
TRBD1	TRBV5-1	CASSLGTGGADLSEAFF
-	TRBV9	CASSVGPGTLGELFF